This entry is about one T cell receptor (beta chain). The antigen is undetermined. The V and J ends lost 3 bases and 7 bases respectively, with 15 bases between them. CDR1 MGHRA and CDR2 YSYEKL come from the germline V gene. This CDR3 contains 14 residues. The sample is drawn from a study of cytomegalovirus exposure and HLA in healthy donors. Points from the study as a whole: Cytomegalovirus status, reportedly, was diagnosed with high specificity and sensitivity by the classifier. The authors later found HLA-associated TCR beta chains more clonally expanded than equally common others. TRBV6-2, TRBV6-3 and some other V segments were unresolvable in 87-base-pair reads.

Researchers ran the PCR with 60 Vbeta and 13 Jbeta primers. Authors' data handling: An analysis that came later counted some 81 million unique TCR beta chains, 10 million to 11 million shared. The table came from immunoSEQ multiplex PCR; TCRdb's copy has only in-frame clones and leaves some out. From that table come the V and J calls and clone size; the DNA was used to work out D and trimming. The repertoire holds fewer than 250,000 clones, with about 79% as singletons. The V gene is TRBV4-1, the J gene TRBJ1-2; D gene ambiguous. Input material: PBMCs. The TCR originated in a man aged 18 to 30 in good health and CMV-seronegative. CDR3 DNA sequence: TGCGCCAGCAGCCAGGATGGAGAGGGCCCTGGCTACACCTTC. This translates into CASSQDGEGPGYTF.